The rows below give T cell receptor beta chains drawn from one sample of a study of T cells after posttransplantation cyclophosphamide. Repertoires were generated with immunoSEQ multiplex PCR, while TCRdb's copy carries only in-frame clones and drops some. The sample lists some 43,000 clones; 80% to 95% were seen once. Sequenced here: PBMCs, sampled about 60 days after allogeneic stem cell transplant with posttransplant cyclophosphamide. Receptor source: a male patient aged 55 to 69 who received an allogeneic stem cell transplant from a related donor and was CMV-positive. Some T cells may originate from the graft donor. Both conserved end residues are part of each CDR3.

v_gene | CDR3aa
TRBV12-5 | CASGLAYNEQFF
TRBV2 | CASTVSSGANVLTF
TRBV6-5 | CASSSPGSTDTQYF
TRBV28 | CASTGGSGDTQYF
TRBV10-1 | CASSDYGGAHYNEQFF
TRBV2 | CASSEGLARETQETQYF
TRBV27 | CASSRSGATYEQYF
TRBV5-4 | CASSTGQPSTDTQYF
TRBV6-5 | CASSLGTEAYYGYTF
TRBV19 | CASSPTGGSGANVLTF
TRBV2 | CASSGGRGTDTQYF
TRBV5-4 | CASSLNLAGGRTDTQYF
TRBV29-1 | CSVGQELNTGELFF
TRBV6-5 | CATGTSQPPGYEQYF
TRBV2 | CASRDRGGNTIYF
TRBV6-5 | CASSCGRGWETQYF
TRBV19 | CASSRTLSYEQYF
TRBV30 | CARGPPTLLEVDTQYF
TRBV14 | CASSRGLRGEAFF
TRBV7-9 | CASSADRGQYGYTF
TRBV6-5 | CASSLAGGTRNIQYF
TRBV5-4 | CASSLKGGRDNEQFF
TRBV5-1 | CASSPSPGQGTHGYTF
TRBV4-1 | CASSQDFALDTGYTF